The clone carrying this TCR beta chain was found a few times. The germline V gene has CDR1 MRHNA and CDR2 SNTAGT. The V gene lost 4 bases and the J gene lost 2 bases, with 8 bases spanning the gap. The CDR3 spans 13 residues. The study drew participants aged roughly 18 to 89 years from some 23 US areas. Before being deemed recovered, Cohort 3 donors had two negative PCRs, clearance, or symptom resolution. The sample is drawn from a study of blood T cell repertoires in COVID-19. Turning to the study itself: PBMCs, B-cell-depleted T cells, or T cells provided the cDNA or gDNA that made up the material.

Authors' processing steps: Counts of nucleated cells, estimated from reference gene primer amplification, were obtained. The method was immunoSEQ multiplex PCR; TCRdb's version includes in-frame clones alone and lacks a portion of them. D and trimming were read from the DNA, whereas the V and J calls and clone size are those reported in that table. The repertoire holds some 490,000 clones, with more than 85% as singletons. The chain has TRBV6-4 and TRBJ1-1, with D tentatively TRBD1 (5 bases). Sequenced sample: PBMCs or T cells enriched from blood (not recorded which). The receptor was isolated from a woman aged 60-75 years who had recovered from COVID-19. CDR3 bases: TGTGCCAGCAGTGCGGGGGTCAACACTGAAGCTTTCTTT. Protein sequence: CASSAGVNTEAFF.